These 28 T cell receptor beta chains came from one sample sequenced in a study of shared clonotypes between healthy human individuals. Naive CD8 cells lacked CD45RO, underwent positive selection for CCR7 and left out terminally differentiated effector memory CD45RA+ cells. Profiling relied on immunoSEQ multiplex PCR, and the TCRdb table lists in-frame clones only, not all of them. The sample lists about 750,000 clones, 80% to 95% occurring once. Sequencing was done on a sample of naive CD8+ T cells sorted from blood. The receptors were sampled from a man aged 25-40 years in good health.

In the case of this clone: Other DNA sequences of this sample code for an identical CDR3. The V gene is TRBV9, the J gene TRBJ2-5; D possibly matches TRBD1 or TRBD2 (6 bases each). CDR1 is SGDLS and CDR2 is YYNGEE in the germline V gene. CDR3 length: 14 residues. Trimming cost V 0 bases and J 5 bases, with 11 bases left between them. As DNA, the CDR3 is TGTGCCAGCAGCGTAGAGGGGGGCGACGAGACCCAGTACTTC. The encoded protein is CASSVEGGDETQYF.

The rearrangement links TRBV4-3 to TRBJ2-7; TRBD1 matches 11 bases. The CDR3 consists of 14 residues. Losses at the gene ends were 5 bases for V and 4 bases for J; bases not matched to a gene: 4. Germline V CDR1 and CDR2: LGHNA, YSLEER. CDR3 protein: CASSSGTGGYEQYF. CDR3 nucleotides: TGCGCCAGCAGCTCCGGGACAGGGGGATACGAGCAGTACTTC.

This chain joins TRBV28 and TRBJ2-1; D is undetermined. Germline values: CDR1 MDHEN, CDR2 SYDVKM. V was pared by 3 bases and J by 3 bases, with 9 bases between. The CDR3 runs 14 residues. This CDR3 reads CASSFEQNYNEQFF. The CDR3 coding sequence is TGTGCCAGCAGTTTTGAACAAAACTACAATGAGCAGTTCTTC.

V usage is TRBV27 and J usage is TRBJ2-1; D call uncertain. Germline values: CDR1 MNHEY, CDR2 SMNVEV (reference sequence). The V end was cut by 7 bases, the J end by 8 bases, with 9 bases between. The CDR3 is 11 amino acids. CDR3 sequence reads: CASISTHEQFF. The CDR3 nucleotides are TGTGCCAGCATCTCGACTCATGAGCAGTTCTTC.

The V and J genes are TRBV19 and TRBJ2-2; D call uncertain. The V gene lost 3 bases and the J gene lost 5 bases, with 10 bases spanning the gap. This CDR3 spans 14 amino acids. Per the germline V gene, CDR1 is LNHDA and CDR2 is SQIVND (reference sequence). CDR3 sequence reads: CASSMGVWTGELFF. CDR3 DNA: TGTGCCAGTAGTATGGGCGTTTGGACCGGGGAGCTGTTTTTT.

The genes are TRBV30 and TRBJ1-3, with 8 nucleotides matching TRBD1. This CDR3 spans 15 amino acids. Germline CDR1 is GTSNPN and CDR2 is SVGIG (reference sequence). The DNA of the CDR3 is TGTGCTGCTACCGGACAGGGCGCCTCTGGAAACACCATATATTTT. Amino acid sequence: CAATGQGASGNTIYF.

V usage is TRBV2 and J usage is TRBJ1-3; 11 bases are shared with TRBD1. Trimming took 7 bases from V and 4 from J; bases not matched to a gene: 9. This CDR3 is built from 16 residues. Germline V gene lookup returns CDR1 SNHLY and CDR2 FYNNEI. The CDR3 protein is CASTRGQGARGNTIYF. CDR3 sequence (DNA): TGTGCCAGCACCCGAGGACAGGGGGCGAGAGGAAACACCATATATTTT.

With respect to this clone: The sample contains more than one DNA sequence encoding this CDR3. This chain links TRBV27 with TRBJ2-7; D unresolved. The V end was cut by 4 bases, the J end by 2 bases, with 6 bases between. CDR1 MNHEY and CDR2 SMNVEV come from the germline V gene (reference sequence). CDR3 length equals 12 residues. The CDR3 loop is CASSSGTYEQYF. CDR3 sequence (DNA): TGTGCCAGCAGTTCTGGGACCTACGAGCAGTACTTC.

On this clone itself: This specimen includes other DNA sequences encoding the same CDR3. The J gene is TRBJ2-7, the V gene TRBV27, with D tentatively TRBD1 (5 bases). V was clipped by 2 bases and J by 2 bases, with 7 bases between them. The V gene's germline CDR1 is MNHEY and CDR2 SMNVEV (reference sequence). The length of the CDR3 is 13 residues. The CDR3 is CASSLTGTYEQYF. The CDR3 nucleotides read TGTGCCAGCAGTTTAACAGGCACCTACGAGCAGTACTTC.

This clone was counted a few times. The chain recombines TRBV11-2 with TRBJ2-6; a possible D gene is TRBD1 (5 bases). The CDR3 extends over 17 amino acids. The germline gives CDR1 SGHAT, CDR2 FQNNGV. The V gene lost 2 bases and the J gene lost 0 bases, with 11 bases spanning the gap. The CDR3: CASSLQGVGSGANVLTF. CDR3 in DNA: TGTGCCAGCAGCTTACAGGGCGTCGGCTCTGGGGCCAACGTCCTGACTTTC.

The chain joins TRBV10-3 to TRBJ2-7, with D unresolved. Trimming removed 6 bases at V and 4 bases at J, with 7 bases between. The CDR3 contains 11 residues. Germline V gene sequence: CDR1 ENHRY, CDR2 SYGVKD. CDR3 loop: CAISLGYEQYF. CDR3 DNA sequence: TGTGCCATCAGCCTAGGGTACGAGCAGTACTTC.

The chain recombines TRBV4-1 with TRBJ2-7; 8 bases are a match to TRBD1. The V gene end was trimmed by 3 bases and the J gene end by 5 bases; junction bases not matched to a gene: 9. CDR1 is MGHRA, CDR2 YSYEKL, per germline. The CDR3 loop spans 15 amino acids. The CDR3 sequence is CASSHWTGRGDEQYF. DNA of the CDR3: TGCGCCAGCAGCCACTGGACAGGGCGAGGGGACGAGCAGTACTTC.

V is TRBV29-1 and J is TRBJ2-1, with TRBD1 as a possible D gene (5 bases). The CDR3 runs to 16 residues. V lost 6 bases, J lost 4 bases, and 22 bases lay in between. CDR1 is SQVTM and CDR2 is ANQGSEA in the germline V gene. Written as DNA, the CDR3 is TGCAGCGTAGATCCTTTGATCACAGGAGTATACAATGAGCAGTTCTTC. It yields the protein CSVDPLITGVYNEQFF.

Turning to this clone: Other DNA sequences in the sample encode the same CDR3. This chain uses TRBV27 with TRBJ2-1; D is unresolved. Trimming took off 3 bases at V and 6 bases at J, with 6 bases between the two ends. CDR3 length equals 12 residues. Germline values: CDR1 MNHEY, CDR2 SMNVEV (reference sequence). The CDR3 nucleotides read TGTGCCAGCAGTTTTTCCGGCAATGAGCAGTTCTTC. It is translated as CASSFSGNEQFF.

This sequence joins TRBV18 and TRBJ2-3, with unresolved D. The V and J ends lost 6 bases and 4 bases respectively, with 26 bases between them. This CDR3 comprises 18 residues. The germline gives CDR1 KGHSH, CDR2 LQKENI. The CDR3 spells CASSPIEKTIPGADTQYF. DNA of the CDR3: TGTGCCAGCTCGCCAATCGAAAAAACTATCCCCGGCGCAGATACGCAGTATTTT.

This sequence joins TRBV27 and TRBJ2-7; 8 positions agree with TRBD1. Germline V gene sequence: CDR1 MNHEY, CDR2 SMNVEV (reference sequence). V lost 7 bases, J lost 6 bases, and 8 bases stayed unmatched. This CDR3 is built from 13 residues. The CDR3 coding sequence is TGTGCCAGCATCGACCAGGGGGCCGGCGAGCAGTACTTC. It yields the protein CASIDQGAGEQYF.

This chain connects TRBV2 to TRBJ1-1; possible D gene TRBD1, 6 bases. With 0 bases removed from V and 3 bases from J, the gap between germline ends came to 8 bases. In germline, CDR1 is SNHLY, CDR2 FYNNEI. This CDR3 region has 14 residues. In nucleotides, the CDR3 is TGTGCCAGCAGTGAAGCAGGGGGTTACACTGAAGCTTTCTTT. Protein sequence: CASSEAGGYTEAFF.

CDR3 sequence reads: CASSGSPGAEDTEAFF. Written as DNA, the CDR3 is TGTGCCAGCAGCGGGTCTCCGGGGGCGGAGGACACTGAAGCTTTCTTT. The V and J genes are TRBV5-4 and TRBJ1-1; D is perhaps TRBD1 (6 bases). The V gene lost 4 bases and the J gene lost 3 bases, with 19 bases spanning the gap. The CDR3 has 16 amino acids. Germline V gene data show CDR1 as SGHNT and CDR2 as YYREEE (reference sequence).

The chain uses TRBV28 and TRBJ2-2; 11 bases map to TRBD1. Looked up from germline, CDR1 is MDHEN and CDR2 is SYDVKM. After removal of 1 base from V and 6 bases from J, the junction contained 1 base not matched to a gene. This CDR3 contains 15 residues. The CDR3 nucleotides are TGTGCCAGCAGTTTATTGGGACAGGGGGCCGGGGAGCTGTTTTTT. The encoded protein is CASSLLGQGAGELFF.

Written as DNA, the CDR3 is TGTGCCAGCAGCCTTTACGGCAGGGAAGAGACCCAGTACTTC. Protein product: CASSLYGREETQYF. The chain has TRBV14 and TRBJ2-5; maybe TRBD1 (5 bases). Trimming pared 4 bases from V and 3 bases from J, leaving 12 bases between. Germline CDR1 reads SGHDN; CDR2 reads FVKESK. The CDR3 runs 14 residues. Supplemented by reference TRBV14 and TRBJ2-5, the full variable domain reads EAGVTQFPSHSVIEKGQTVTLRCDPISGHDNLYWYRRVMGKEIKFLLHFVKESKQDESGMPNNRFLAERTGGTYSTLKVQPAELEDSGVYFCASSLYGREETQYFGPGTRLLVL.

V and J are TRBV2 and TRBJ1-5; no clear D. Trimming stripped 6 bases from V and 4 bases from J, with 7 bases between. The CDR3 has 12 residues. Germline CDR1 and CDR2: SNHLY and FYNNEI. The CDR3 protein is CASRKENQPQHF. CDR3 bases: TGTGCCAGCAGGAAGGAAAATCAGCCCCAGCATTTT.

The chain recombines TRBV5-4 with TRBJ2-6, with 8 positions matching TRBD1. CDR3 length: 15 amino acids. Germline V CDR1 and CDR2: SGHNT, YYREEE (reference sequence). V was clipped by 4 bases and J by 4 bases; unmatched bases: 4. This chain's CDR3 is CASSDRGSGANVLTF. As DNA, the CDR3 is TGTGCCAGCAGCGACAGGGGTTCCGGGGCCAACGTCCTGACTTTC.

V and J are TRBV6-6 and TRBJ2-7; D is uncertain. This CDR3 has 12 residues. The V gene lost 3 bases and the J gene lost 3 bases, with 6 bases spanning the gap. Germline V gene sequence: CDR1 MNHNY, CDR2 SVGAGI (reference sequence). For the CDR3, the DNA is TGTGCCAGCAGTTATACCGACTACGAGCAGTACTTC. Its translation: CASSYTDYEQYF.

The chain recombines TRBV5-4 with TRBJ2-1, with D perhaps TRBD1 (5 bases). Per the germline V gene, CDR1 is SGHNT and CDR2 is YYREEE (reference sequence). Trimming cost V 0 bases and J 3 bases, with 10 bases left between them. The CDR3 spans 15 residues. CDR3: CASSLGGRYYNEQFF. DNA of the CDR3: TGTGCCAGCAGCTTGGGGGGCAGGTACTACAATGAGCAGTTCTTC.

V gene TRBV11-2 combines with J gene TRBJ2-1; 7 positions match TRBD2. V trimming: 3 bases; J trimming: 8 bases; junction bases outside the gene matches: 13. The germline V gene has CDR1 SGHAT and CDR2 FQNNGV. There are 16 residues in the CDR3. The CDR3 is CASSFGTKSLRDEQFF. DNA of the CDR3: TGTGCCAGCAGCTTTGGGACTAAGAGTCTTCGCGATGAGCAGTTCTTC. Full variable domain (outside the CDR3, taken from reference TRBV11-2 and TRBJ2-1): EAGVAQSPRYKIIEKRQSVAFWCNPISGHATLYWYQQILGQGPKLLIQFQNNGVVDDSQLPKDRFSAERLKGVDSTLKIQPAKLEDSAVYLCASSFGTKSLRDEQFFGPGTRLTVL.

As regards this clone: The same CDR3 can be traced to other DNA sequences in this sample. The CDR3 DNA reads TGTGCCAGCAGCTTAGTTTTAGCTGCCAATGAGCAGTTCTTC. Its protein is CASSLVLAANEQFF. V usage is TRBV11-2 and J usage is TRBJ2-1; D is unclear. This CDR3 has 14 amino acids. Germline V gene data show CDR1 as SGHAT and CDR2 as FQNNGV. V shed 1 base and J shed 6 bases, with 10 bases lying between them.

The chain has TRBV9 and TRBJ2-2, with 7 positions matching TRBD1. The germline V gene encodes CDR1 SGDLS and CDR2 YYNGEE. With 3 bases clipped from V and 3 bases from J, the junction kept 2 bases outside the gene matches. The CDR3 covers 14 residues. CDR3 region: CASSAGQHTGELFF. DNA of the CDR3: TGTGCCAGCAGCGCGGGACAGCACACCGGGGAGCTGTTTTTT.

The chain is built from TRBV27 and TRBJ2-3; unclear D gene. The CDR3 extends over 15 amino acids. V was pared by 5 bases and J by 2 bases, with 14 bases between. CDR1 and CDR2 (germline): MNHEY, SMNVEV (reference sequence). In DNA form, the CDR3 reads TGTGCCAGCAGTCGGGCAGCCGGATTCACAGATACGCAGTATTTT. Protein: CASSRAAGFTDTQYF.